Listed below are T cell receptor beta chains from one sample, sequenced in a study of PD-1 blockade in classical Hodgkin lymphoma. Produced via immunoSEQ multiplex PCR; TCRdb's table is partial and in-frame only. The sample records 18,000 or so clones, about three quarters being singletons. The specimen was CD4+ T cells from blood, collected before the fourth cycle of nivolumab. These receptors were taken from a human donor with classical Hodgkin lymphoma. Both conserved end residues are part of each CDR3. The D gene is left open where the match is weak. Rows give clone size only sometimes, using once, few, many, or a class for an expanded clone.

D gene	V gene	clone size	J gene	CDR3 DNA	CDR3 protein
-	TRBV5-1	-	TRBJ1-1	TGCGCCAGCAGCTTGGACAGGGTGTTCACTGAAGCTTTCTTT	CASSLDRVFTEAFF
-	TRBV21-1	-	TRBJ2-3	TGTGCCAGCAGCCCCTTGGGAGGAGATACGCAGTATTTT	CASSPLGGDTQYF
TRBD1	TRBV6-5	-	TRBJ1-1	TGTGCCAGCAGTTACAATGGACAGGGGCTGGACACTGAAGCTTTCTTT	CASSYNGQGLDTEAFF
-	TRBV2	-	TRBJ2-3	TGTGCCAGCAGCGAGGGGGTGGCTACGCAGTATTTT	CASSEGVATQYF
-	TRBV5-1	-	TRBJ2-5	TGCGCCAGCAGCTTATATGGCGGGACACAAGAGACCCAGTACTTC	CASSLYGGTQETQYF
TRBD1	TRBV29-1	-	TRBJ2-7	TGCAGCGTTGAATTTTTAGGGGGCGGCGAGCAGTACTTC	CSVEFLGGGEQYF
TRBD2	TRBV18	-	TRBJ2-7	TGTGCCAGCTCTCCGGGACTAGCGGGACAAAACTACGAGCAGTACTTC	CASSPGLAGQNYEQYF
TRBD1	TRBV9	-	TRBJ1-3	TGTGCCAGCAGCATTACGACAGGGCCGAGCTCTGGAAACACCATATATTTT	CASSITTGPSSGNTIYF
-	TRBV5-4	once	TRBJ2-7	TGTGCCAGCAGCCTAGAAAGGCCCCCCTACGAGCAGTACTTC	CASSLERPPYEQYF
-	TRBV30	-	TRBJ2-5	TGTGCCTGGAGTGTGAGGGGGGGGGAGACCCAGTACTTC	CAWSVRGGETQYF
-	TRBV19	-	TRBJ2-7	TGTGCCAGTAGTAGTCGTTGGGAGCAGTACTTC	CASSSRWEQYF
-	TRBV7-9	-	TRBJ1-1	TGTGCCAGCAGCTTAGAATGGTGGGGTGGGAACACTGAAGCTTTCTTT	CASSLEWWGGNTEAFF
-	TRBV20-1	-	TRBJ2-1	TGCAGTGCTACGGATGTGGGGCAGTTCTTC	CSATDVGQFF
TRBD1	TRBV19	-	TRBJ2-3	TGTGCCAGCGGGACAGGGGCTTTTGCAGATACGCAGTATTTT	CASGTGAFADTQYF
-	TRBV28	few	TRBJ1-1	TGTGCCAGCAGATCAAACACTGAAGCTTTCTTT	CASRSNTEAFF
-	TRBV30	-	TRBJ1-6	TGTGCCTGGAGTAGGCCAGGGTCCTATAATTCACCCCTCCACTTT	CAWSRPGSYNSPLHF
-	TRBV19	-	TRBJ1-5	TGTGCCAGTAGTATAAGCGGGCCCTCAGGGCAGCCCCAGCATTTT	CASSISGPSGQPQHF
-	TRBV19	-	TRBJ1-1	TGTGCCAGTAGTATAGGGCAGCCTATGAACACTGAAGCTTTCTTT	CASSIGQPMNTEAFF
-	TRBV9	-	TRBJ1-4	TGTGCCAGCAGCCCCGGGGGAGGATTAATCGAAAAACTGTTTTTT	CASSPGGGLIEKLFF
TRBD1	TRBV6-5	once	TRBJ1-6	TGTGCCAGCAGTTACTCAACAGGGGTCAATTCACCCCTCCACTTT	CASSYSTGVNSPLHF
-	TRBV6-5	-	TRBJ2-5	TGTGCCAGCAGTGGGGGGGCGAGTGAGACCCAGTACTTC	CASSGGASETQYF
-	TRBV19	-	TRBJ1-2	TGTGCCAGTAGCGCACGGGACCGTTCCTTTTGGTACACCTTC	CASSARDRSFWYTF
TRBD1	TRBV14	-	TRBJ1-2	TGTGCCAGCAGAAAAATGGGACAGAACTATGGCTACACCTTC	CASRKMGQNYGYTF
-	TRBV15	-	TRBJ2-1	TGTGCCACCAGCTCGCAAGGTAGGGGAGCATACAATGAGCAGTTCTTC	CATSSQGRGAYNEQFF
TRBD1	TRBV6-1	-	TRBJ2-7	TGTGCCAGCAGACGGACAGGCTCCTACGAGCAGTACTTC	CASRRTGSYEQYF
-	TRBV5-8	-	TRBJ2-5	TGTGCCAGCAGCCCTACGGGTTTCCCTGGGGGGACCCAGTACTTC	CASSPTGFPGGTQYF
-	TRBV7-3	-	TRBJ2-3	TGTGCCAGCAGCAGTAGCACAGATACGCAGTATTTT	CASSSSTDTQYF
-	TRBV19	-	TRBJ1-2	TGTGCCAGTAGTAGCCTGACGCCCTATGGCTACACCTTC	CASSSLTPYGYTF
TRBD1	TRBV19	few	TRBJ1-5	TGTGCCAGTAGGCCAACAGGGACAGTGAGCAATCAGCCCCAGCATTTT	CASRPTGTVSNQPQHF
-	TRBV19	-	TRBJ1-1	TGTGCCAGTACCTCCTCCGGGGCAGGGGAAGTTGAAGCTTTCTTT	CASTSSGAGEVEAFF
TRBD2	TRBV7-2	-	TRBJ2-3	TGTGCCAGCAGGCGCCTGGCGGGAGCTTCGGATACGCAGTATTTT	CASRRLAGASDTQYF